One and the same sample provided the 13 T cell receptor beta chains below, sequenced in a study of blood T cells in healthy people across ages. Combining a sample-barcoded 5' primer with a J-beta primer mix, a second PCR ran for roughly 7 to 12 cycles. TCRdb passed the 5' RACE reads through MiXCR, listing each CDR3 protein once. The sample consists of around 790,000 distinct CDR3 sequences, more than 40% of them appearing once. Material for sequencing was blood. These receptors were taken from a man aged 55 to 69 in good health.

This clonotype was detected many times. This chain joins TRBV5-1 and TRBJ2-5; 10 bases agree with TRBD2. The CDR3 covers 15 residues. Germline V CDR1 and CDR2: SGHRS, YFSETQ. The trim removed 4 bases at V and 2 bases at J, leaving 5 bases unmatched. In DNA, the CDR3 is TGCGCCAGCAGCCGGTCGACTAGCGGGCAAGAGACCCAGTACTTC. It codes for CASSRSTSGQETQYF.

The J gene is TRBJ1-1, the V gene TRBV6-6; no definite D call. This CDR3 is 15 amino acids long. The germline V gene has CDR1 MNHNY and CDR2 SVGAGI (reference sequence). V gave up 4 bases and J gave up 2 bases, with 14 bases separating them. CDR3 loop: CASSSQEILNTEAFF. CDR3 DNA sequence: TGTGCCAGCAGTTCCCAGGAGATACTCAACACTGAAGCTTTCTTT.

The chain couples TRBV15 to TRBJ2-7; 10 nucleotides agree with TRBD2. The CDR3 has 17 amino acids. Trimming took 3 bases from V and 4 from J; bases not matched to a gene: 12. Looked up from germline, CDR1 is LNHNV and CDR2 is YYDKDF (reference sequence). CDR3 region: CATSRVSGGPGSYEQYF. The DNA of the CDR3 is TGTGCCACCAGCAGGGTTAGCGGGGGGCCTGGGTCGTACGAGCAGTACTTC.

The CDR3 DNA is TGTGCCAGCAGTTTAAGGCTGAGCTCCTACGAGCAGTACTTC. Its translation: CASSLRLSSYEQYF. The rearrangement uses TRBV27 and TRBJ2-7, with D unresolved. The germline V gene has CDR1 MNHEY and CDR2 SMNVEV (reference sequence). Trimming took 2 bases from V and 0 from J, leaving 8 bases between them. The CDR3 runs 14 residues.

The rearrangement joins TRBV2 to TRBJ1-2, with TRBD1 matching over 7 bases. In germline, CDR1 is SNHLY, CDR2 FYNNEI. V lost 3 bases to trimming and J lost 13 bases; unmatched junction nucleotides: 11. The CDR3 length is 13 residues. CDR3 DNA sequence: TGTGCCAGCAGTGATCAGGGGGGCCTTCAGCGCACCTTC. This sequence encodes CASSDQGGLQRTF.

The J gene is TRBJ1-1, the V gene TRBV29-1, with TRBD1 as a possible D gene (6 bases). The CDR3 covers 14 residues. V shed 6 bases and J shed 7 bases, with 21 bases lying between them. Germline V gene data show CDR1 as SQVTM and CDR2 as ANQGSEA. The chain's CDR3 is CSVARDTRLGEAFF. The DNA for the CDR3 is TGCAGCGTCGCCCGGGACACCCGCCTAGGTGAAGCTTTCTTT.

The gene calls are TRBV7-2 and TRBJ2-3; TRBD2 is a possible D gene (5 bases). The V end was cut by 4 bases, the J end by 0 bases, with 11 bases between. CDR3 length equals 15 residues. The germline V gene encodes CDR1 SGHTA and CDR2 FQGNSA. The CDR3 sequence is CASSSAVSSTDTQYF. CDR3 DNA: TGTGCCAGCAGCTCAGCGGTGTCTAGCACAGATACGCAGTATTTT.

The chain couples TRBV27 to TRBJ2-3; possibly TRBD1 or TRBD2 for D (6 bases each). The CDR3 has 15 residues. CDR1 is MNHEY, CDR2 SMNVEV, per germline (reference sequence). Trimming took 7 bases from V and 1 from J, leaving 15 bases between them. CDR3 DNA sequence: TGTGCCAGCACCACCTGGGGGGCCGGCACAGATACGCAGTATTTT. Translating gives CASTTWGAGTDTQYF.

This clonotype appeared a few times. V is TRBV24-1 and J is TRBJ1-2; 8 bases match TRBD1. CDR3 length: 13 amino acids. Losses at the gene ends were 8 bases for V and 6 bases for J; bases not matched to a gene: 7. Germline values: CDR1 KGHDR, CDR2 SFDVKD. CDR3 sequence: CATIATGADGYTF. In DNA form, the CDR3 reads TGTGCCACCATTGCGACAGGGGCGGATGGCTACACCTTC.

V gene TRBV4-3 combines with J gene TRBJ2-3, with D unclear. The CDR3 has 14 amino acids. The germline gives CDR1 LGHNA, CDR2 YSLEER. V dropped 4 bases and J dropped 4 bases, with 12 bases sitting between them. The CDR3 region is CASSPSLLADTQYF. CDR3 coding DNA: TGCGCCAGCAGCCCCTCCCTGCTAGCAGATACGCAGTATTTT.

The genes are TRBV20-1 and TRBJ2-7; 9 bases are a match to TRBD2. Germline CDR1 is DFQATT and CDR2 is SNEGSKA (reference sequence). The V segment lost 4 bases and the J segment 2 bases; nucleotides outside the gene matches: 3. The CDR3 contains 13 residues. For the CDR3, the DNA is TGCAGTGCTAATAGCGGGGGCCCCTACGAGCAGTACTTC. Translated: CSANSGGPYEQYF.

This clonotype was observed a handful of times. CDR3 sequence reads: CASSPWGGSDGYTF. The DNA for the CDR3 is TGTGCCAGCAGCCCATGGGGAGGGTCGGATGGCTACACCTTC. The chain employs TRBV12-3 or TRBV12-4 and TRBJ1-2; no definite D call. Deletions cut 6 bases from V and 6 bases from J, with 17 bases between. This CDR3 is 14 amino acids long.

The V call is TRBV4-3, the J call TRBJ1-1; 12 nucleotides line up with TRBD1. J gave up 10 bases and V 4 bases, and 10 bases lay outside the gene matches. CDR1 and CDR2 from the germline V gene are LGHNA and YSLEER. This CDR3 is 15 amino acids long. The CDR3 bases are TGCGCCAGCAGCCTTACGTCGGGACAGGGGGCAGGAGCTTTCTTT. Its translation is CASSLTSGQGAGAFF.